These 10 T cell receptor beta chains were all obtained from the same sample, sequenced in a study of shared clonotypes between healthy human individuals. The table came from immunoSEQ multiplex PCR; TCRdb's copy has only in-frame clones and leaves some out. The sample contains 2 million to 2.5 million clones, more than 90% of which appear only once. Sequenced: naive CD4+ T cells sorted from blood. As for subset: CD45RA+ positively selected. Receptors were obtained from a man aged 18-30 years in good health.

V is TRBV2 and J is TRBJ2-1, with D hard to call. The CDR3 covers 14 residues. V dropped 7 bases and J dropped 2 bases, with 12 bases sitting between them. CDR1 and CDR2 (germline): SNHLY, FYNNEI. For the CDR3, the DNA is TGTGCCAGCAAAGGACGGAATACCTACAATGAGCAGTTCTTC. Translation gives CASKGRNTYNEQFF.

V gene TRBV6-1 combines with J gene TRBJ2-7, with D unresolved. Germline V CDR1 and CDR2: MNHNS, SASEGT. V dropped 6 bases and J dropped 3 bases, with 21 bases sitting between them. The CDR3 is 16 amino acids. CDR3 protein: CASSETAPRAIYEQYF. The DNA of the CDR3 is TGTGCCAGCAGCGAAACCGCCCCTCGGGCCATCTACGAGCAGTACTTC.

CDR3 in amino acids: CASSDDRGWAEKLFF. The CDR3 DNA reads as TGTGCCAGCAGTGACGACAGAGGATGGGCTGAAAAACTGTTTTTT. The genes are TRBV2 and TRBJ1-4, with D tentatively TRBD1 (5 bases). CDR1 and CDR2 from the germline V gene are SNHLY and FYNNEI. The ends were cut back, 3 bases at V and 7 bases at J, with 15 bases in the middle. The CDR3 totals 15 residues.

This CDR3 is CASSAAGGPREDTQYF. The CDR3 DNA sequence: TGTGCCAGCAGCGCCGCGGGAGGGCCAAGAGAAGATACGCAGTATTTT. The chain carries TRBV5-4 and TRBJ2-3; 9 bases fit TRBD2. After removal of 4 bases from V and 5 bases from J, the junction contained 11 bases not matched to a gene. Germline lookup yields CDR1 SGHNT and CDR2 YYREEE (reference sequence). CDR3 length equals 16 residues. The whole variable domain, filled in from reference TRBV5-4 and TRBJ2-3, reads ETGVTQSPTHLIKTRGQQVTLRCSSQSGHNTVSWYQQALGQGPQFIFQYYREEENGRGNFPPRFSGLQFPNYSSELNVNALELDDSALYLCASSAAGGPREDTQYFGPGTRLTVL.

The rearrangement joins TRBV30 to TRBJ1-2, with D perhaps matching TRBD1 (6 bases). CDR1 and CDR2 from the germline V gene are GTSNPN and SVGIG (reference sequence). V was trimmed by 4 bases and J by 14 bases, leaving 17 bases between them. The length of the CDR3 is 11 residues. This CDR3 is CAWTIGQSRTF. The CDR3 nucleotides are TGTGCCTGGACTATAGGACAGTCCCGTACCTTC.

The chain couples TRBV29-1 to TRBJ2-3, with D possibly TRBD2 on 5 matching bases. The V and J ends lost 4 bases and 0 bases respectively, with 11 bases between them. The CDR3 extends over 14 amino acids. CDR1 is SQVTM, CDR2 ANQGSEA, per germline. The CDR3 nucleotides read TGCAGCGTTGGGTCGGGGTCTAGCACAGATACGCAGTATTTT. Amino acids: CSVGSGSSTDTQYF.

Remarks on this clone: Other nucleotide sequences from this sample produce the same CDR3. V usage is TRBV29-1 and J usage is TRBJ2-5, with unresolved D. Germline lookup yields CDR1 SQVTM and CDR2 ANQGSEA. The CDR3 is 13 amino acids. V was clipped by 1 base and J by 2 bases, with 8 bases between them. CDR3 DNA sequence: TGCAGCGTTGAAGGTCGACTTCAAGAGACCCAGTACTTC. The encoded protein is CSVEGRLQETQYF.

The chain couples TRBV28 to TRBJ1-4; the match to TRBD1 covers 8 bases. The CDR3 runs 14 residues. V gave up 6 bases and J gave up 11 bases; unmatched junction bases: 11. From germline, CDR1 is MDHEN and CDR2 SYDVKM. For the CDR3, the DNA is TGTGCCAGCAGCCTTCCAGGGGGCGCAAGGAAACTGTTTTTT. This encodes CASSLPGGARKLFF.

The chain has TRBV6-1 and TRBJ1-1; 7 positions match TRBD1. V trimming: 4 bases; J trimming: 5 bases; junction bases outside the gene matches: 16. Looked up from germline, CDR1 is MNHNS and CDR2 is SASEGT. The CDR3 length is 17 residues. Written as DNA, the CDR3 is TGTGCCAGCAGTGTAGGGACAGCGCCATTGGGGCTTACTGAAGCTTTCTTT. Its translation is CASSVGTAPLGLTEAFF.

Details on this clone: An end of the junction differs from the germline gene, which may be a read error. The J gene is TRBJ2-5, the V gene TRBV5-1; D might be TRBD1 (6 bases). The CDR3 length is 13 residues. Per the germline V gene, CDR1 is SGHRS and CDR2 is YFSETQ. CDR3 in DNA: TGCGTCAGCAGCTTAACAGGGACGGAGACCCAGTACTTC. This gives the protein CVSSLTGTETQYF.